This T cell receptor beta chain was retrieved from a study of control samples from healthy donors and cancer patients. This table comes from immunoSEQ multiplex PCR, and its TCRdb copy is limited to in-frame clones, with some not included. The sample has a few hundred thousand clones, approximately 92% seen once. Looked up from germline, CDR1 is LGHDT and CDR2 is YNNKEL (reference sequence). CDR3 length: 17 residues. V lost 1 base and J lost 7; bases outside the gene matches: 7. This TCR derives from a man aged 40-55 years with head and neck cancer. This rearrangement joins TRBV3-1 (or the pseudogene TRBV3-2) to TRBJ2-1; 13 bases fit TRBD2. The sequencing input was PBMCs. The CDR3 loop reads CASSQVLGLAGSNEQFF. CDR3 in DNA: TGTGCCAGCAGCCAAGTACTGGGACTAGCGGGAAGTAATGAGCAGTTCTTC.